The text below deals with one T cell receptor beta chain. TCRdb's copy holds only in-frame clones and misses some; the assay was immunoSEQ multiplex PCR. This sample has fewer than 30,000 clones, with 90% found just once. This sample is part of a study of preoperative IRX-2 immunotherapy in early breast cancer. The sample's treatment: preoperative locoregional IRX-2 cytokine immunotherapy. Patients received preoperative, locoregional IRX-2 cytokine immunotherapy in a phase Ib study. The CDR3 covers 11 residues. Trimming stripped 4 bases from V and 10 bases from J, with 8 bases between. Germline V lookup: CDR1 SEHNR, CDR2 FQNEAQ (reference sequence).

The chain has TRBV7-9 and TRBJ2-1; D perhaps matches TRBD1 (6 bases). The sample was taken from a patient treated with IRX-2 immunotherapy. This sequence was found in a human donor with breast cancer. CDR3 DNA: TGTGCCAGCAGCTCCCAGGGGGAGCAGTTCTTC. Protein sequence: CASSSQGEQFF.